This TCR beta chain comes out of a study of shared clonotypes between healthy human individuals. This clone was recorded at least ten times. What it binds is not known. Other DNA sequences in the same sample also yield this CDR3. TCRdb's copy holds only in-frame clones and misses some; the assay was immunoSEQ multiplex PCR. The sample carries around 530,000 clones, just over 75% recorded once. Study-wide findings and caveats: Since donors were few, the genetic and exposure-history diversity represented was limited. Only blood was sampled; tissue repertoires likely differ.

Every donor, a Caucasian adult, lived in Nashville, Tennessee. This sequence originates from a woman aged 40 to 50 in good health. Some clones in this sample may be carry-over from other donors' samples. Sequencing used PBMCs.

The CDR3 DNA reads as TGTGCCATCAGACGGACTAGCGGGGGTTACAATGAGCAGTTCTTC. It encodes CAIRRTSGGYNEQFF. The V call is TRBV10-3, the J call TRBJ2-1, with 13 nucleotides matching TRBD2. The germline gives CDR1 ENHRY, CDR2 SYGVKD. The CDR3 is made up of 15 amino acids. V shed 6 bases, J shed 4 bases, and the junction held 3 bases outside the gene matches.